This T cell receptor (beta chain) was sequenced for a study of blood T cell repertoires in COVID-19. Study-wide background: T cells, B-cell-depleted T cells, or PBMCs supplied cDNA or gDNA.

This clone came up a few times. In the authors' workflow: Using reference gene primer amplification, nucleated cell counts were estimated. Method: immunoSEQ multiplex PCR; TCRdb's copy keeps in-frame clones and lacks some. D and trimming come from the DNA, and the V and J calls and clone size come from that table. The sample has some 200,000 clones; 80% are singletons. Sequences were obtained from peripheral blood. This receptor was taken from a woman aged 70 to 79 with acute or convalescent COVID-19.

The CDR3 sequence: CASSSPGLIYNEQFF. CDR3 coding DNA: TGTGCCAGCAGTTCCCCAGGGCTCATCTACAATGAGCAGTTCTTC. The chain uses TRBV27 and TRBJ2-1, with D possibly TRBD1 on 5 matching bases. This CDR3 is built from 15 residues. V lost 4 bases, J lost 3 bases, and 13 bases lay in between. From germline, CDR1 is MNHEY and CDR2 SMNVEV (reference sequence).